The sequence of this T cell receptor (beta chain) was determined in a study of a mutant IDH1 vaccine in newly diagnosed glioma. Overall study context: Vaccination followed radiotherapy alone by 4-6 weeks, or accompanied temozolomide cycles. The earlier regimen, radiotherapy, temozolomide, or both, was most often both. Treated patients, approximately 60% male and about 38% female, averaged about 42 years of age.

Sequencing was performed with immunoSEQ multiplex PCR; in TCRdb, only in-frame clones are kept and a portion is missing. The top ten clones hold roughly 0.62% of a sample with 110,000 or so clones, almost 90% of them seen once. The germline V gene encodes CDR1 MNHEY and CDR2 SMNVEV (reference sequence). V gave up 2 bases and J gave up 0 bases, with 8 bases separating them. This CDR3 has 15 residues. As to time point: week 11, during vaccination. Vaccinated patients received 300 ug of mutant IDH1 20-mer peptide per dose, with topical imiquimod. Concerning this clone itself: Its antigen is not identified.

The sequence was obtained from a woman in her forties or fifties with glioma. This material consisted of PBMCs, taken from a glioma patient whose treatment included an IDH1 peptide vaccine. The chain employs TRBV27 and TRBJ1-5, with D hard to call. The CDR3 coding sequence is TGTGCCAGCAGTTTAAACAGTTATAGCAATCAGCCCCAGCATTTT. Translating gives CASSLNSYSNQPQHF.